Listed here are 17 T cell receptor beta chains from one sample, sequenced in a study of identical twins. In TCRdb, the 5' RACE reads were re-called with MiXCR into one record per CDR3 protein. This table holds around 690,000 distinct CDR3 sequences, 21% found once. These data were also reused for a study on T cells expressing NK-cell markers.

The sample consisted of PBMCs. The receptors derive from a woman aged 18-29 years in good health.

This clonotype came up a few times. The rearrangement links TRBV7-2 to TRBJ1-2; perhaps TRBD1 as D (6 bases). The CDR3 loop spans 14 amino acids. The V end was cut by 5 bases, the J end by 4 bases, with 14 bases between. The germline CDR1 and CDR2 sequences are SGHTA and FQGNSA. The CDR3 protein is CASSIMDRLYGYTF. CDR3 nucleotide sequence: TGTGCCAGCAGCATAATGGACAGACTCTATGGCTACACCTTC.

This clonotype was counted many times. The V call is TRBV7-2, the J call TRBJ2-1; 11 nucleotides line up with TRBD2. Germline CDR1 is SGHTA and CDR2 is FQGNSA. The CDR3 length is 16 residues. Trimming at V came to 5 bases and at J to 4 bases, leaving 7 bases not matched to a gene. CDR3 in DNA: TGTGCCAGCAGCCCAATGCTAGCGGGAGGATACAATGAGCAGTTCTTC. Translated, it gives CASSPMLAGGYNEQFF.

This clonotype was found a few times. CDR3 sequence (DNA): TGTGCCGTCGCCCGGGACAGAGTCTACGAGCAGTACTTC. It encodes CAVARDRVYEQYF. The J gene is TRBJ2-7, the V gene TRBV10-3, with TRBD1 identical over 7 bases. CDR1 and CDR2 from the germline V gene are ENHRY and SYGVKD. The CDR3 loop spans 13 amino acids. Trimming cost V 11 bases and J 3 bases; bases outside gene matches: 10.

The chain is built from TRBV9 and TRBJ1-6; D is unresolved. The CDR3 consists of 16 residues. Trimming cost V 7 bases and J 10 bases, with 24 bases left between them. Per the germline V gene, CDR1 is SGDLS and CDR2 is YYNGEE. The CDR3 DNA reads as TGTGCCAGCGGCGCGTCGAGCCCCCTTGGGGAATCACCCCTCCACTTT. This gives the protein CASGASSPLGESPLHF.

This sequence joins TRBV4-3 and TRBJ2-7; no definite D call. Germline assignment: CDR1 LGHNA and CDR2 YSLEER. V dropped 0 bases and J dropped 2 bases, with 14 bases sitting between them. The CDR3 loop spans 16 amino acids. The CDR3 region has the DNA TGCGCCAGCAGCCAAGAAGTTACAGATTTAACCTACGAGCAGTACTTC. Protein sequence: CASSQEVTDLTYEQYF.

The rearrangement links TRBV7-2 to TRBJ2-7; D assignment may be TRBD1 or TRBD2 (6 bases each). Trimming left V 1 base short and J 3 bases short, with 10 bases between. From germline, CDR1 is SGHTA and CDR2 FQGNSA. The CDR3 runs 14 residues. This chain's CDR3 is CASSLDGGGYEQYF. Here the CDR3 DNA reads TGTGCCAGCAGCTTAGACGGGGGCGGCTACGAGCAGTACTTC.

The chain carries TRBV6-5 and TRBJ1-4, with unresolved D. This CDR3 has 15 residues. Germline CDR1 is MNHEY and CDR2 is SVGAGI. V was shortened by 4 bases and J by 7 bases, with 16 bases between the two germline ends. CDR3 nucleotides: TGTGCCAGCAGTTCAAGGGAGGCGGCTACTGAAAAACTGTTTTTT. It yields the protein CASSSREAATEKLFF.

V usage is TRBV20-1 and J usage is TRBJ2-2; 7 nucleotides match TRBD1. With 4 bases clipped from V and 6 bases from J, the junction kept 11 bases outside the gene matches. The CDR3 is 15 residues long. From germline, CDR1 is DFQATT and CDR2 SNEGSKA (reference sequence). The CDR3 DNA is TGCAGTGCTATAAACAGGGGAGAGGCATCCGGGGAGCTGTTTTTT. Translated: CSAINRGEASGELFF.

The chain uses TRBV27 and TRBJ2-7, with 7 bases lining up with TRBD2. CDR1 and CDR2 (germline): MNHEY, SMNVEV (reference sequence). After removal of 3 bases from V and 3 bases from J, the junction contained 5 bases not matched to a gene. The CDR3 is 14 amino acids. The CDR3 DNA follows: TGTGCCAGCAGTTTTTCGGCTAGCGGCTACGAGCAGTACTTC. Residues: CASSFSASGYEQYF.

This chain uses TRBV20-1 with TRBJ2-7; D tentatively reads TRBD1 or TRBD2 (6 bases each). Germline assignment: CDR1 DFQATT and CDR2 SNEGSKA (reference sequence). The V gene lost 4 bases and the J gene lost 4 bases, with 14 bases spanning the gap. The CDR3 is made up of 13 amino acids. CDR3 protein: CSAKGGGWYEQYF. The CDR3 bases are TGCAGTGCTAAGGGGGGAGGATGGTACGAGCAGTACTTC.

The rearrangement uses TRBV29-1 and TRBJ1-2, with D uncertain. The V end lost 5 bases, the J end lost 0 bases, and 10 bases lay between the germline ends. The germline gives CDR1 SQVTM, CDR2 ANQGSEA. There are 13 residues in the CDR3. This CDR3 is CSVLQEANYGYTF. The CDR3 region has the DNA TGCAGCGTTCTCCAAGAAGCTAACTATGGCTACACCTTC.

The chain links TRBV5-1 to TRBJ2-1; D assignment may be TRBD1 or TRBD2 (5 bases each). Germline V gives CDR1 SGHRS, CDR2 YFSETQ. V lost 0 bases to trimming and J lost 9 bases, with 16 bases between them. The CDR3 sequence is 15 residues long. CDR3 amino acids: CASSLGDPNRGEQFF. CDR3 DNA sequence: TGCGCCAGCAGCTTGGGGGACCCCAACCGCGGTGAGCAGTTCTTC.

The rearrangement links TRBV25-1 to TRBJ2-3; TRBD2 matches 7 bases. This CDR3 has 17 residues. CDR1 MGHDK and CDR2 SYGVNS come from the germline V gene. V trimming: 4 bases; J trimming: 0 bases; junction bases outside the gene matches: 10. CDR3 sequence (DNA): TGTGCCAGCAGTGCGAAGACTAGCCGGACTAGCACAGATACGCAGTATTTT. This encodes CASSAKTSRTSTDTQYF.

This clonotype was counted only a few times. This chain uses TRBV25-1 with TRBJ2-1; 7 nucleotides align to TRBD2. V trimming: 4 bases; J trimming: 2 bases; junction bases outside the gene matches: 5. This CDR3 region has 15 residues. CDR1 is MGHDK and CDR2 is SYGVNS in the germline V gene. CDR3 coding DNA: TGTGCCAGCAGTGCGGGGGGAGGCCCCTACAATGAGCAGTTCTTC. Amino acids: CASSAGGGPYNEQFF.

The table lists this clonotype with a few counts. V usage is TRBV12-3 or TRBV12-4 and J usage is TRBJ2-1; 10 bases line up with TRBD2. V lost 5 bases and J lost 14; bases outside the gene matches: 21. The CDR3 runs 17 residues. CDR3 loop: CASSPFYGAGGPSSEFF. The DNA for the CDR3 is TGTGCCAGCAGTCCGTTTTATGGAGCGGGGGGGCCTTCCTCGGAGTTCTTC.

This clonotype has only a few counts. The CDR3 DNA is TGTGCCAGCAGTGCCCAGAGGGCGGGGGACACGCAGTATTTT. This encodes CASSAQRAGDTQYF. This chain links TRBV2 with TRBJ2-3; 7 bases match TRBD2. The J segment lost 9 bases and the V segment lost 4 bases, leaving 10 bases of the junction unmatched. This CDR3 comprises 14 residues. CDR1 SNHLY and CDR2 FYNNEI come from the germline V gene.

A few counts support this clonotype. The chain carries TRBV9 and TRBJ1-1; D not certain. The CDR3 consists of 13 residues. Germline CDR1 SGDLS, CDR2 YYNGEE. V dropped 4 bases and J dropped 3 bases, with 10 bases sitting between them. The CDR3, as DNA: TGTGCCAGCAGCCGAAGGGAGGACACTGAAGCTTTCTTT. It is translated as CASSRREDTEAFF.